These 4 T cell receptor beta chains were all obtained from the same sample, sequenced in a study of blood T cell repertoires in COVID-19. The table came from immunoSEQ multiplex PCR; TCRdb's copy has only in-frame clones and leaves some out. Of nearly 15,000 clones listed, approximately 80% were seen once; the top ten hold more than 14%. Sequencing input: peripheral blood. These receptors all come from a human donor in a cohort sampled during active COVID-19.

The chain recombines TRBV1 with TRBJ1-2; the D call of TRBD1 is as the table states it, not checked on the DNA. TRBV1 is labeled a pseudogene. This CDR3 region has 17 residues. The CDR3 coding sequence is TGCACCAGCAGCCCAAAGCCGGTAGGGGGAATCCAGAATGGCTACACCTTC. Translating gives CTSSPKPVGGIQNGYTF.

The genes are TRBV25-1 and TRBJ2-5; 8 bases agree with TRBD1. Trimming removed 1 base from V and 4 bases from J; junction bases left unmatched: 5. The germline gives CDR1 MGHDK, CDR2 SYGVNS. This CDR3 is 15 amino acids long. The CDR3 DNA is TGTGCCAGCAGTGAATGGAGGACAGGGAGAGAGACCCAGTACTTC. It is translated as CASSEWRTGRETQYF.

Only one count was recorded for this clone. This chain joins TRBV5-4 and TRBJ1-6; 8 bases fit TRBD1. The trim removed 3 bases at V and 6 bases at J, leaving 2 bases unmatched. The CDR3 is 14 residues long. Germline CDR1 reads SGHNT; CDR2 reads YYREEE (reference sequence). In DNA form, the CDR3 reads TGTGCCAGCAGCTCCAGGGGGCTTAATTCACCCCTCCACTTT. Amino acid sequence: CASSSRGLNSPLHF.

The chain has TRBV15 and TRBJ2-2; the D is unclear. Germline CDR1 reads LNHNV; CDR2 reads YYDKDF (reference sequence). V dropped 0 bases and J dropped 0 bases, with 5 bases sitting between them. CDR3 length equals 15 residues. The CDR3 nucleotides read TGTGCCACCAGCAGAGATATCGCGAACACCGGGGAGCTGTTTTTT. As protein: CATSRDIANTGELFF. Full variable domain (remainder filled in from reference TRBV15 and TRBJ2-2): DAMVIQNPRYQVTQFGKPVTLSCSQTLNHNVMYWYQQKSSQAPKLLFHYYDKDFNNEADTPDNFQSRRPNTSFCFLDIRSPGLGDTAMYLCATSRDIANTGELFFGEGSRLTVL.